This T cell receptor (beta chain) emerged from a study of patients and donors after allogeneic stem cell transplantation (dated by TCRdb to 2018 to 2020). V is cut by 3 bases and J by 1 base, and the space between the germline ends is 12 bases. The CDR3 spans 15 residues, from the cysteine through the phenylalanine. Just the 45-base CDR3 DNA is kept, in frame starting at base 1. CDR1 and CDR2 are drawn from the germline V gene: MNHNS, SASEGT. This clonotype came up a few times. This clone's antigen is unknown. No much larger clonotype is one base removed from it; base qualities were not supplied. The library came from RT-PCR. These reads were obtained on a NextSeq 550. In-frame beta chains were kept once TCRdb had trimmed the public reads at Q25 with fastp and called clones with MiXCR. Each CDR3 protein appears once, grouped with its most common genes and DNA. The sample yields 920,000 or so distinct CDR3 sequences; approximately 19% were counted once. 5% to 6.5% of the sample is taken by the ten largest.

The origin of this receptor is a human donor who was either an allogeneic HSCT recipient or a stem cell or donor lymphocyte infusion donor (not recorded which). It is not recorded whose cells these are; they may come from a transplant donor. The chain was built from TRBV6-1 and TRBJ1-2, with the D segment identity uncertain. The specimen was blood, either unsorted or a sorted T cell fraction (not recorded which). The CDR3 protein: CASSDSLKINYGYTF. The DNA reads as follows: TGTGCCAGCAGTGACAGTCTGAAGATTAACTATGGCTACACCTTC.